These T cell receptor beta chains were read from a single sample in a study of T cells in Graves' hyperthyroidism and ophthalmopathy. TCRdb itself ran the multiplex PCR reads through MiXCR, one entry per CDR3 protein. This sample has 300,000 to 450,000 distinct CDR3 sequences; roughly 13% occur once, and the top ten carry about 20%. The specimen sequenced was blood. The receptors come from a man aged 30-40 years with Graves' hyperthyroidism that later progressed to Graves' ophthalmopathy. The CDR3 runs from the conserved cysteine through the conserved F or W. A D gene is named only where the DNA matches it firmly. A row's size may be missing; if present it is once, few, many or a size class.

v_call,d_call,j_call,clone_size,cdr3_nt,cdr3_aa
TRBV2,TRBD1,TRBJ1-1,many,TGTGCCAGCAGTGAAGTAAGACAGGGTATCACTGAAGCTTTCTTT,CASSEVRQGITEAFF
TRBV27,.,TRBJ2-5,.,TGTGCCAGCAGTTCCCGACTAGACGGGGAGACCCAGTACTTC,CASSSRLDGETQYF
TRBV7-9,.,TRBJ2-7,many,TGTGCCAGCACCTCCTTCAAGGGGCTGACCTACGAGCAGTACTTC,CASTSFKGLTYEQYF
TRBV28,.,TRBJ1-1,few,TGTGCCAGCAGTTTACTTCAGGGGTTCAGTGAAGCTTTCTTT,CASSLLQGFSEAFF
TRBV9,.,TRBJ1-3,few,TGTGCCAGCAGCGTAGCGAGTAGCTCTGGAAACACCATATATTTT,CASSVASSSGNTIYF
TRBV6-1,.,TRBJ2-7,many,TGTGCCAGCAGCGACGGACCCGAGCAGTACTTC,CASSDGPEQYF
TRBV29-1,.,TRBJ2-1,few,TGCAGCGGACGGACGGTAGACTACAATGAGCAGTTCTTC,CSGRTVDYNEQFF
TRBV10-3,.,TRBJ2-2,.,TGTGCCATCGGGGGAGTCAACACCGGGGAGCTGTTTTTT,CAIGGVNTGELFF
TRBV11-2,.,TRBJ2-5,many,TGTGCCAGCAGCTTGGATAGCAGTGAAGAGACCCAGTACTTC,CASSLDSSEETQYF
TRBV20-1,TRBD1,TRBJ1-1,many,TGCAGTGCCCCAGACAGGGGGATGACTGAAGCTTTCTTT,CSAPDRGMTEAFF
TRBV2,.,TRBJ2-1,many,TGTGCCAGCAGTGATTTGTTCTCTTCCTACAATGAGCAGTTCTTC,CASSDLFSSYNEQFF
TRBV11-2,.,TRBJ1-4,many,TGTGCCAGCAGCTGGACCGCCCCTAATGAAAAACTGTTTTTT,CASSWTAPNEKLFF
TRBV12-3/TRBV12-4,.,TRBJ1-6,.,TGTGCCAGCAGTTTGGACGGGGGTGGGAATTCACCCCTCCACTTT,CASSLDGGGNSPLHF
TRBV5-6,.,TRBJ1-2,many,TGTGCCAGCAGCCGGGCCGGCAGGGAGGACGTGAGCTACACCTTC,CASSRAGREDVSYTF
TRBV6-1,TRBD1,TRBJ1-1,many,TGTGCCAGCAGTTTGTTGGACAGGGCTTCTACGAACACTGAAGCTTTCTTT,CASSLLDRASTNTEAFF
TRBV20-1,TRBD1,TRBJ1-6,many,TGCAGTGCAGAAGAGACAGGGATTGCCAATTCACCCCTCCACTTT,CSAEETGIANSPLHF
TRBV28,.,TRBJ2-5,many,TGTGCCAGCAGTTTAGGTAGCAAAGAGACCCAGTACTTC,CASSLGSKETQYF
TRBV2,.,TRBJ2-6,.,TGTGCCAGCAGTAAGGGGTCGCCCTGGGCCAACGTCCTGACTTTC,CASSKGSPWANVLTF
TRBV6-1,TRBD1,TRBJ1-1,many,TGTGCCAGCAGCAGTGGGGACAGCTACACTGAAGCTTTCTTT,CASSSGDSYTEAFF
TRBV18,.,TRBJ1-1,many,TGTGCCAGCTCACCATGGGTGGGTAACACTGAAGCTTTCTTT,CASSPWVGNTEAFF
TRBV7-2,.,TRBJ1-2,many,TGTGCCAGCAGCTTGGGACAATTTTATGGCTACACCTTC,CASSLGQFYGYTF
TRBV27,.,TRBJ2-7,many,TGTGCCAGCAGTTTATCGTCCAGGGTCCACGAGCAGTACTTC,CASSLSSRVHEQYF
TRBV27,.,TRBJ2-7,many,TGTGCCAGCAGTTTCTCCGGGGGAGGGGGCGGGAGCGAGCAGTACTTC,CASSFSGGGGGSEQYF
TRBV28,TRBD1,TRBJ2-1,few,TGTGCCAGCAGTTTATTGAATCCAGGGACAGGGTGGAATGAGCAGTTCTTC,CASSLLNPGTGWNEQFF
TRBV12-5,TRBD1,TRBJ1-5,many,TGTGCTAGTGGCCCGACAGGGGGAAATCAGCCCCAGCATTTT,CASGPTGGNQPQHF
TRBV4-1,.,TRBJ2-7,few,TGCGCCAGCAGACCTTCGGACGGGGCCTACGAGCAGTACTTC,CASRPSDGAYEQYF
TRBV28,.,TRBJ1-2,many,TGTGCCAGCAGTTTTAGGGGGGTCGAATACAGCTATGGCTACACCTTC,CASSFRGVEYSYGYTF